This T cell receptor (beta chain) was obtained from a study of identical twins. General study findings and limits: Twins shared out-of-frame alpha sequences with excess low generation probability.

Everyone who gave samples was a healthy Caucasian. This clonotype was observed a few times. Antigen unknown. A template switching step contributed a universal primer site, while unique molecular identifiers were present in the cDNA. TCRdb re-derived calls from the 5' RACE reads in MiXCR, one entry per CDR3 protein. The sample has around 1.7 million distinct CDR3 sequences; less than 35% are singletons. Germline trimming cut 4 bases from V and 5 bases from J; bases unmatched to any gene: 16. The CDR3 runs to 18 residues. CDR1 is SGHDN and CDR2 is FVKESK in the germline V gene. Input material: cord blood. The TCR originated in a newborn girl in good health. This chain uses TRBV14 with TRBJ2-5; 10 positions agree with TRBD2. For the CDR3, the DNA is TGTGCCAGCAGCCGAGCTCTGGGGCTAGCGGGAGTCTACGAGACCCAGTACTTC. Translated: CASSRALGLAGVYETQYF.